Below are 32 T cell receptor beta chains sequenced from a single sample in a study of T cell responses to AZD1222 COVID-19 vaccine. Clones were sequenced by immunoSEQ multiplex PCR, and TCRdb holds only the in-frame ones, with some missing. Among around 120,000 clones listed, 90% were seen once. The specimen comprised peripheral blood, sampled on day 0 of AZD1222 vaccination. The receptors shown here come from an adult in good health.

This clone was detected a few times. The rearrangement uses TRBV5-1 and TRBJ1-2, with TRBD1 identical over 7 bases. The length of the CDR3 is 15 residues. Germline V lookup: CDR1 SGHRS, CDR2 YFSETQ. V lost 5 bases, J lost 1 base, and 8 bases stayed unmatched. CDR3 region: CASRETGNNNYGYTF. Here the CDR3 DNA reads TGCGCCAGCAGGGAGACAGGGAATAATAACTATGGCTACACCTTC.

This clone was observed a single time. This chain uses TRBV4-1 with TRBJ2-7, with D possibly TRBD2 on 7 matching bases. CDR1 is MGHRA and CDR2 is YSYEKL in the germline V gene. CDR3 length equals 15 residues. Trimming pared 0 bases from V and 2 bases from J, leaving 11 bases between. DNA for the CDR3: TGCGCCAGCAGCCAAGAGGGGCGGGGGCCCTACGAGCAGTACTTC. Translating it yields CASSQEGRGPYEQYF.

This chain links TRBV19 with TRBJ1-4; D remains unclear. The CDR3 runs to 15 residues. V shed 4 bases and J shed 3 bases, with 12 bases lying between them. Germline loops: CDR1 LNHDA, CDR2 SQIVND (reference sequence). The CDR3: CASSSGRAANEKLFF. CDR3 nucleotides: TGTGCCAGTAGTAGCGGACGGGCCGCTAATGAAAAACTGTTTTTT.

The chain uses TRBV5-6 and TRBJ2-3; TRBD2 matches at 7 bases. Germline V gives CDR1 SGHDT, CDR2 YYEEEE. The CDR3 is made up of 16 amino acids. Germline trimming cut 3 bases from V and 1 base from J; bases unmatched to any gene: 8. This CDR3 is CASSSLAGIRTDTQYF. The CDR3 DNA reads TGTGCCAGCAGCTCATTAGCGGGCATCCGCACAGATACGCAGTATTTT.

The chain recombines TRBV27 with TRBJ2-5; maybe TRBD1 (5 bases). Germline-derived CDR1 and CDR2 are MNHEY and SMNVEV (reference sequence). The V and J ends lost 6 bases and 4 bases respectively, with 12 bases between them. The CDR3 length is 13 residues. CDR3 sequence: CASRPTGGETQYF. The CDR3 DNA sequence: TGTGCCAGCAGGCCCACAGGCGGAGAGACCCAGTACTTC.

In this sample, this clone turned up a few times. The J gene is TRBJ2-7, the V gene TRBV3-1 (or the pseudogene TRBV3-2); possibly TRBD1 for D (6 bases). The V gene lost 4 bases and the J gene lost 2 bases, with 12 bases spanning the gap. The CDR3 is 14 residues long. The germline V gene encodes CDR1 LGHDT and CDR2 YNNKEL (reference sequence). CDR3 residues: CASSRGTIAYEQYF. The DNA for the CDR3 is TGTGCCAGCAGCCGAGGGACAATTGCCTACGAGCAGTACTTC.

V is TRBV5-1 and J is TRBJ2-1; D is possibly TRBD2 (6 bases). This CDR3 comprises 15 residues. The germline V gene encodes CDR1 SGHRS and CDR2 YFSETQ. V gave up 4 bases and J gave up 8 bases, with 19 bases separating them. The CDR3 nucleotides are TGCGCCAGCAGCAGTCCCCGGGCGGGAAGGGATGAGCAGTTCTTC. It codes for CASSSPRAGRDEQFF. The entire variable domain, with the rest obtained from reference TRBV5-1 and TRBJ2-1, is as follows: KAGVTQTPRYLIKTRGQQVTLSCSPISGHRSVSWYQQTPGQGLQFLFEYFSETQRNKGNFPGRFSGRQFSNSRSEMNVSTLELGDSALYLCASSSPRAGRDEQFFGPGTRLTVL.

This clone was seen a single time. The chain uses TRBV28 and TRBJ1-2; 10 bases agree with TRBD1. The CDR3 totals 15 residues. Germline V gives CDR1 MDHEN, CDR2 SYDVKM. Germline trimming cut 6 bases from V and 4 bases from J; bases unmatched to any gene: 8. CDR3 in amino acids: CASSNGQGVGYGYTF. The CDR3 nucleotides are TGTGCCAGCAGCAACGGACAGGGGGTGGGCTATGGCTACACCTTC.

The sample holds one count of this clone. This chain joins TRBV19 and TRBJ2-5; 9 bases are a match to TRBD1. The trim removed 4 bases at V and 1 base at J, leaving 1 base unmatched. CDR1 and CDR2 from the germline V gene are LNHDA and SQIVND (reference sequence). The CDR3 totals 14 residues. The CDR3 loop is CASSRGQGQETQYF. The CDR3 region has the DNA TGTGCCAGTAGTAGGGGACAGGGCCAAGAGACCCAGTACTTC.

The chain couples TRBV11-2 to TRBJ2-7, with 7 bases that match TRBD1. Germline CDR1 and CDR2: SGHAT and FQNNGV. The CDR3 is 15 amino acids. The V and J ends lost 4 bases and 2 bases, in that order; junction bases with no gene match: 8. DNA for the CDR3: TGTGCCAGCAGCTGGGGACAGAGCCGAACCTACGAGCAGTACTTC. This encodes CASSWGQSRTYEQYF.

CDR3 region: CATQLLAGVLNNEQFF. CDR3 in DNA: TGTGCCACCCAACTCTTAGCGGGAGTTTTAAACAATGAGCAGTTCTTC. The chain carries TRBV15 and TRBJ2-1; 9 bases are shared with TRBD2. The CDR3 extends over 16 amino acids. The V gene end was trimmed by 8 bases and the J gene end by 5 bases; junction bases not matched to a gene: 13. Germline V lookup: CDR1 LNHNV, CDR2 YYDKDF (reference sequence).

This chain connects TRBV25-1 to TRBJ2-1, with 9 bases fitting TRBD1. The length of the CDR3 is 16 residues. CDR1 is MGHDK and CDR2 is SYGVNS in the germline V gene. V dropped 2 bases and J dropped 4; count of bases not matched to a gene: 6. CDR3 region: CASSEIGTGIYNEQFF. DNA for the CDR3: TGTGCCAGCAGTGAAATCGGGACAGGGATATACAATGAGCAGTTCTTC.

The gene calls are TRBV7-9 and TRBJ2-1, with 7 bases identical to TRBD2. This CDR3 has 16 amino acids. CDR1 is SEHNR and CDR2 is FQNEAQ in the germline V gene (reference sequence). The V and J ends lost 0 bases and 5 bases, in that order; junction bases with no gene match: 7. As DNA, the CDR3 is TGTGCCAGCAGCTTAGCAGGCGGGAGAGTCCACAATGAGCAGTTCTTC. It translates to CASSLAGGRVHNEQFF.

The gene calls are TRBV9 and TRBJ2-7; 12 bases map to TRBD2. Germline CDR1 SGDLS, CDR2 YYNGEE. The CDR3 totals 15 residues. V lost 7 bases, J lost 1 base, and 6 bases stayed unmatched. As DNA, the CDR3 is TGTGCCAGCGCTCAGGGACTAGCGGGTTCCTACGAGCAGTACTTC. Amino acid sequence: CASAQGLAGSYEQYF. Full variable domain (outside the CDR3, taken from reference TRBV9 and TRBJ2-7): DSGVTQTPKHLITATGQRVTLRCSPRSGDLSVYWYQQSLDQGLQFLIQYYNGEERAKGNILERFSAQQFPDLHSELNLSSLELGDSALYFCASAQGLAGSYEQYFGPGTRLTVT.

The J gene is TRBJ2-6, the V gene TRBV19; the D is unclear. The CDR3 loop spans 14 amino acids. Trimming took 4 bases from V and 4 from J, leaving 8 bases between them. Germline assignment: CDR1 LNHDA and CDR2 SQIVND (reference sequence). The CDR3 nucleotides read TGTGCCAGTAGTAAGGGTTCCGGGGCCAACGTCCTGACTTTC. Protein: CASSKGSGANVLTF. The full variable domain, with the rest looked up from reference TRBV19 and TRBJ2-6, is DGGITQSPKYLFRKEGQNVTLSCEQNLNHDAMYWYRQDPGQGLRLIYYSQIVNDFQKGDIAEGYSVSREKKESFPLTVTSAQKNPTAFYLCASSKGSGANVLTFGAGSRLTVL.

The CDR3 DNA reads as TGTGCCATCAGTGACCCCAGCGTCTCAACCAATTCCTACAATGAGCAGTTCTTC. Protein product: CAISDPSVSTNSYNEQFF. The chain recombines TRBV10-3 with TRBJ2-1; D not resolved. The ends were cut back, 3 bases at V and 1 base at J, with 19 bases in the middle. Germline assignment: CDR1 ENHRY and CDR2 SYGVKD. The CDR3 has 18 residues.

The chain joins TRBV6-2 or TRBV6-3 to TRBJ1-5; the match to TRBD1 covers 11 bases. Losses at the gene ends were 3 bases for V and 2 bases for J; bases not matched to a gene: 3. From germline, CDR1 is MNHEY and CDR2 SVGEGT. The CDR3 is 16 amino acids. The CDR3 DNA is TGTGCCAGCAGTTATGGACAGGGGGCGGGCAATCAGCCCCAGCATTTT. It specifies CASSYGQGAGNQPQHF.

The chain has TRBV7-2 and TRBJ1-5; a weak D match, TRBD1 (5 bases). The CDR3 length is 13 residues. CDR1 SGHTA and CDR2 FQGNSA come from the germline V gene. V lost 5 bases and J lost 6, with 11 bases in between. The DNA for the CDR3 is TGTGCCAGCAGCCCCAGGGTCTCTCAGCCCCAGCATTTT. Its translation is CASSPRVSQPQHF. The variable domain in full, completed from reference TRBV7-2 and TRBJ1-5, reads GAGVSQSPSNKVTEKGKDVELRCDPISGHTALYWYRQSLGQGLEFLIYFQGNSAPDKSGLPSDRFSAERTGGSVSTLTIQRTQQEDSAVYLCASSPRVSQPQHFGDGTRLSIL.

The genes are TRBV2 and TRBJ1-2; a weak D match, TRBD1 (6 bases). V shed 1 base and J shed 7 bases, with 13 bases lying between them. The CDR3 extends over 14 amino acids. Germline loops: CDR1 SNHLY, CDR2 FYNNEI. The DNA of the CDR3 is TGTGCCAGCAGTGAAGTCGGTCCACAGGGTGGCTACACCTTC. Protein product: CASSEVGPQGGYTF.

The chain recombines TRBV2 with TRBJ1-2; D call uncertain. Per the germline V gene, CDR1 is SNHLY and CDR2 is FYNNEI. The CDR3 totals 13 residues. The V and J ends lost 3 bases and 8 bases respectively, with 13 bases between them. In DNA, the CDR3 is TGTGCCAGCAGTGATTCCGGGGATTGGGGCTACACCTTC. Amino acids: CASSDSGDWGYTF.

The chain combines TRBV5-1 with TRBJ2-6; D gene ambiguous. The germline gives CDR1 SGHRS, CDR2 YFSETQ. This CDR3 region has 16 residues. V was trimmed by 3 bases and J by 4 bases, leaving 14 bases between them. The CDR3 sequence: CASSSRITSGANVLTF. DNA of the CDR3: TGCGCCAGCAGCTCGCGGATCACTTCCGGGGCCAACGTCCTGACTTTC.

V and J are TRBV6-5 and TRBJ2-1, with TRBD1 matching 10 bases. V shed 6 bases and J 6 bases; nucleotides not matched to a gene: 8. Germline CDR1 and CDR2: MNHEY and SVGAGI. CDR3 size: 15 residues. The CDR3 coding sequence is TGTGCCAGCAGCGGAGGGACAGGGGCCTTCAATGAGCAGTTCTTC. Its protein is CASSGGTGAFNEQFF.

This chain joins TRBV5-6 and TRBJ1-1; no clear D gene. V lost 4 bases and J lost 8, with 21 bases in between. This CDR3 comprises 15 residues. Germline CDR1 is SGHDT and CDR2 is YYEEEE. The CDR3 protein is CASSHKGLYPTEAFF. CDR3 sequence (DNA): TGTGCCAGCAGCCACAAGGGCCTTTACCCTACAGAAGCTTTCTTT.

In nucleotides, the CDR3 is TGTGCCAGCAGTTTGTCTCTGAACACTGAAGCTTTCTTT. Protein sequence: CASSLSLNTEAFF. The chain is built from TRBV2 and TRBJ1-1; D remains ambiguous. With 5 bases removed from V and 0 bases from J, the gap between germline ends came to 7 bases. The CDR3 contains 13 residues. The germline gives CDR1 SNHLY, CDR2 FYNNEI.

J is TRBJ2-5 and V is TRBV18; D unresolved. V lost 0 bases and J lost 5, with 13 bases in between. This CDR3 contains 15 residues. Germline V gene lookup returns CDR1 KGHSH and CDR2 LQKENI. CDR3 in DNA: TGTGCCAGCTCACCACCGGGTCTAGGATGGGAGACCCAGTACTTC. It specifies CASSPPGLGWETQYF.

This sequence joins TRBV28 and TRBJ2-1; 10 bases are shared with TRBD2. CDR1 MDHEN and CDR2 SYDVKM come from the germline V gene. Germline trimming cut 3 bases from V and 4 bases from J; bases unmatched to any gene: 12. The CDR3 covers 18 residues. The CDR3 DNA reads as TGTGCCAGCAGTTTCGACCTTGGACTAGCGGACACGTACAATGAGCAGTTCTTC. Its translation is CASSFDLGLADTYNEQFF.

This clone was recorded only once. The chain couples TRBV27 to TRBJ2-4; D gene ambiguous. The ends were cut back, 2 bases at V and 3 bases at J, with 8 bases in the middle. Germline V lookup: CDR1 MNHEY, CDR2 SMNVEV (reference sequence). The CDR3 covers 14 residues. DNA of the CDR3: TGTGCCAGCAGTTTACGTCCGGGCAAAAACATTCAGTACTTC. This codes for CASSLRPGKNIQYF.

This clone was seen a single time. V gene TRBV13 combines with J gene TRBJ2-1; 14 bases match TRBD2. CDR3 length: 16 residues. V lost 5 bases, J lost 6 bases, and 6 bases stayed unmatched. Germline V gene data show CDR1 as PRHDT and CDR2 as FYEKMQ (reference sequence). CDR3 protein: CASSQRLAGGPNEQFF. As DNA, the CDR3 is TGTGCCAGCAGCCAACGACTAGCGGGAGGGCCCAATGAGCAGTTCTTC. Full variable domain (remainder filled in from reference TRBV13 and TRBJ2-1): AAGVIQSPRHLIKEKRETATLKCYPIPRHDTVYWYQQGPGQDPQFLISFYEKMQSDKGSIPDRFSAQQFSDYHSELNMSSLELGDSALYFCASSQRLAGGPNEQFFGPGTRLTVL.

The chain joins TRBV5-8 to TRBJ1-5; D is unclear. V lost 2 bases, J lost 4 bases, and 10 bases lay in between. Germline V gene sequence: CDR1 SGHTS, CDR2 YDEGEE. The CDR3 totals 14 residues. CDR3 DNA: TGTGCCAGCAGCTTCGGCGGAAGTAATCAGCCCCAGCATTTT. Translation gives CASSFGGSNQPQHF.

This clone occurred once. The V gene is TRBV19, the J gene TRBJ2-1; TRBD1 or TRBD2 may be the D gene (5 bases each). The CDR3 spans 14 residues. V dropped 10 bases and J dropped 3 bases, with 16 bases sitting between them. The germline CDR1 and CDR2 sequences are LNHDA and SQIVND (reference sequence). CDR3 nucleotide sequence: TGTGCCACTAGGGCCCCGAGGGGCTACAATGAGCAGTTCTTC. This translates into CATRAPRGYNEQFF.

As regards this clone: The limits of the CDR3 on the DNA are not certain, so only TCRdb's listed CDR3 is given. The chain links TRBV28 to TRBJ1-3; the D call TRBD1 from the table was never checked on the DNA. Both ends counted, the CDR3 spans 14 residues. Germline values: CDR1 MDHEN, CDR2 SYDVKM. CDR3 sequence: CASSSSGQGIAIYF.

This rearrangement joins TRBV6-2 or TRBV6-3 to TRBJ1-1, with a possible D match to TRBD1 (5 bases). The CDR3 is 15 amino acids. Germline V gives CDR1 MNHEY, CDR2 SVGEGT. Trimming removed 2 bases at V and 4 bases at J, with 14 bases between. The CDR3 loop reads CASSYQGGVVTEAFF. CDR3 nucleotides: TGTGCCAGCAGTTACCAGGGAGGGGTGGTCACTGAAGCTTTCTTT.